A single sample is the source of the 28 T cell receptor beta chains below, sequenced in a study of vaccination and CD4 T cells after COVID-19. With the Oncomine TCR Beta short-read assay, DNA from cultured CD4+ T cells was sequenced. TCRdb analysed the PCR reads with MiXCR anew, one entry per CDR3 protein. The sample includes 9,500 to 11,000 distinct CDR3 sequences, about 75% of them seen just once. Treatment denoted: roughly 11-day PBMC culture with coronavirus spike peptide pools or control peptides (ViraFEST assay). No antigen has been assigned to these receptors. The sequenced sample was CD4+ T cells from blood, cultured in vitro. The receptors stem from a human donor who had recovered from COVID-19.

This clonotype appeared a few times. V is TRBV7-9 and J is TRBJ1-6, with TRBD1 matching over 7 bases. Germline lookup yields CDR1 SEHNR and CDR2 FQNEAQ (reference sequence). This CDR3 spans 16 amino acids. V trimming: 1 base; J trimming: 9 bases; junction bases outside the gene matches: 9. The CDR3 sequence is CASSLEGGLRGSPLHF. In DNA form, the CDR3 reads TGTGCCAGCAGCTTAGAAGGGGGCCTAAGGGGTTCACCCCTCCACTTT. Looking up the rest from reference TRBV7-9 and TRBJ1-6 gives the full variable domain: DTGVSQNPRHKITKRGQNVTFRCDPISEHNRLYWYRQTLGQGPEFLTYFQNEAQLEKSRLLSDRFSAERPKGSFSTLEIQRTEQGDSAMYLCASSLEGGLRGSPLHFGNGTRLTVT.

The chain combines TRBV27 with TRBJ2-7; D gene uncertain. CDR1 and CDR2 from the germline V gene are MNHEY and SMNVEV (reference sequence). The V gene lost 6 bases and the J gene lost 3 bases, with 9 bases spanning the gap. The CDR3 length is 12 residues. CDR3 sequence reads: CASSLTIYEQYF. CDR3 coding DNA: TGTGCCAGCAGCCTTACCATCTACGAGCAGTACTTC.

The count of this clonotype is one. The rearrangement links TRBV5-1 to TRBJ1-5, with TRBD1 identical over 7 bases. The V gene end was trimmed by 0 bases and the J gene end by 7 bases; junction bases not matched to a gene: 7. There are 15 residues in the CDR3. Germline V gene sequence: CDR1 SGHRS, CDR2 YFSETQ. The CDR3 nucleotides read TGCGCCAGCAGCTTGGCGACAGGGAAGGGCCAGCCCCAGCATTTT. Amino acid sequence: CASSLATGKGQPQHF.

This clonotype has just one count. The chain links TRBV28 to TRBJ2-7; D may be TRBD2 (5 bases). CDR3 length: 13 residues. V was clipped by 7 bases and J by 3 bases, with 13 bases between them. Germline values: CDR1 MDHEN, CDR2 SYDVKM. The CDR3 nucleotides are TGTGCCAGCACCCCTCGCCGGGGCTACGAGCAGTACTTC. Its protein is CASTPRRGYEQYF.

This clonotype appeared once. The CDR3 DNA sequence: TGCAGCGTTGCTCCCTGGACAGGGGGCTACGAGCAGTACTTC. Encoded protein: CSVAPWTGGYEQYF. The chain links TRBV29-1 to TRBJ2-7; 10 bases line up with TRBD1. The CDR3 runs 14 residues. Germline V CDR1 and CDR2: SQVTM, ANQGSEA. V shed 4 bases, J shed 3 bases, and the junction held 6 bases outside the gene matches.

This chain joins TRBV6-2 or TRBV6-3 and TRBJ1-5, with 9 bases fitting TRBD1. Trimming at V came to 5 bases and at J to 7 bases, leaving 9 bases not matched to a gene. The CDR3 sequence is 15 residues long. Germline values: CDR1 MNHEY, CDR2 SVGEGT. The CDR3 DNA is TGTGCCAGCAGTAAAGGGGACAGGGTAACGCAGCCCCAGCATTTT. Translating it yields CASSKGDRVTQPQHF.

The chain joins TRBV24-1 to TRBJ1-2; D gene uncertain. CDR3 length: 14 amino acids. CDR1 is KGHDR, CDR2 SFDVKD, per germline. V was cut by 3 bases and J by 5 bases, with 12 bases left in between. The CDR3, as DNA: TGTGCCACCAGTGATGGAATGCGACATTATGGCTACACCTTC. Translated: CATSDGMRHYGYTF.

The rearrangement uses TRBV7-3 and TRBJ1-2; unclear D gene. CDR3 length: 13 amino acids. V was pared by 0 bases and J by 4 bases, with 6 bases between. Germline V gives CDR1 SGHTA, CDR2 FQGTGA. This CDR3 is CASSLTGSYGYTF. CDR3 DNA: TGTGCCAGCAGCTTAACGGGGAGCTATGGCTACACCTTC.

This clonotype came up a few times. This chain's CDR3 is CSARGGKRREAFF. In DNA form, the CDR3 reads TGCAGTGCTAGAGGGGGCAAGAGACGAGAAGCTTTCTTT. The rearrangement links TRBV20-1 to TRBJ1-1; the D gene is possibly TRBD1 (5 bases). The germline V and J ends were trimmed by 1 base and 8 bases, with 14 bases remaining between them. Germline V gene data show CDR1 as DFQATT and CDR2 as SNEGSKA (reference sequence). The CDR3 extends over 13 amino acids.

The table lists this clonotype with a count of one. The V and J genes are TRBV24-1 and TRBJ2-1; 15 bases are a match to TRBD2. The CDR3 has 18 amino acids. The ends lost 4 bases at V and 0 bases at J; junction bases unmatched: 3. Germline loops: CDR1 KGHDR, CDR2 SFDVKD. DNA for the CDR3: TGTGCCACCAGTGACCGGACTAGCGGGAGGGGCTCCTACAATGAGCAGTTCTTC. It specifies CATSDRTSGRGSYNEQFF.

The rearrangement joins TRBV2 to TRBJ1-5; possibly TRBD1 for D (5 bases). The CDR3 is made up of 13 amino acids. The ends were cut back, 8 bases at V and 8 bases at J, with 16 bases in the middle. Germline CDR1 SNHLY, CDR2 FYNNEI. CDR3 DNA: TGTGCCAGCCACGTCCGGGGGGGAGAGCCCCAGCATTTT. Translated: CASHVRGGEPQHF.

The chain joins TRBV20-1 to TRBJ1-2; D gene uncertain. Per germline, CDR1 DFQATT and CDR2 SNEGSKA (reference sequence). This CDR3 region has 12 residues. The germline V and J ends were trimmed by 6 bases and 4 bases, with 12 bases remaining between them. The CDR3 DNA reads TGCAGTGCCGGGAGGGAACGCTATGGCTACACCTTC. Its protein product is CSAGRERYGYTF.

The gene calls are TRBV6-1 and TRBJ1-5, with D unclear. The germline V gene has CDR1 MNHNS and CDR2 SASEGT. The CDR3 is 16 amino acids. V was clipped by 5 bases and J by 4 bases, with 18 bases between them. The CDR3 DNA follows: TGTGCCAGCAGTCCAGATATCGCCGCTGGAAATCAGCCCCAGCATTTT. Translated, it gives CASSPDIAAGNQPQHF.

This chain links TRBV7-2 with TRBJ2-3, with TRBD1 matching 9 bases. J lost 1 base, V lost 6 bases, and 2 bases had no gene match. The CDR3 has 14 residues. CDR1 is SGHTA, CDR2 FQGNSA, per germline. DNA of the CDR3: TGTGCCAGCAGATGGGACAGGGGCACAGATACGCAGTATTTT. It is translated as CASRWDRGTDTQYF. Supplemented by reference TRBV7-2 and TRBJ2-3, the full variable domain reads GAGVSQSPSNKVTEKGKDVELRCDPISGHTALYWYRQSLGQGLEFLIYFQGNSAPDKSGLPSDRFSAERTGGSVSTLTIQRTQQEDSAVYLCASRWDRGTDTQYFGPGTRLTVL.

The sample holds a few counts of this clonotype. V and J are TRBV19 and TRBJ2-5, with D maybe TRBD2 (7 bases). The CDR3 runs 16 residues. The germline CDR1 and CDR2 sequences are LNHDA and SQIVND (reference sequence). V shed 5 bases and J shed 5 bases, with 21 bases lying between them. CDR3 sequence reads: CASSRGQLAVSETQYF. The DNA of the CDR3 is TGTGCCAGTAGTCGAGGACAGCTAGCGGTCAGCGAGACCCAGTACTTC.

This chain links TRBV20-1 with TRBJ2-7; 13 positions agree with TRBD2. This CDR3 is 16 amino acids long. CDR1 and CDR2 (germline): DFQATT, SNEGSKA (reference sequence). Unmatched junction bases numbered 11, after V lost 3 bases and J lost 6 bases. The DNA of the CDR3 is TGCAGTGCTAGGCAGATAGGACTAGCGGGAGTAGGCGAGCAGTACTTC. Translated, it gives CSARQIGLAGVGEQYF.

This rearrangement joins TRBV20-1 to TRBJ2-1; a possible D gene is TRBD1 (6 bases). CDR3 length equals 13 residues. The V end was cut by 6 bases, the J end by 6 bases, with 15 bases between. Germline CDR1 reads DFQATT; CDR2 reads SNEGSKA (reference sequence). The CDR3 loop is CSAPPPGVNEQFF. The CDR3 bases are TGCAGTGCACCTCCCCCAGGGGTCAATGAGCAGTTCTTC.

CDR3 in amino acids: CASSLVGAGGPAKTQYF. In nucleotides, the CDR3 is TGTGCCAGCAGCTTAGTTGGAGCGGGAGGGCCGGCGAAGACCCAGTACTTC. The V and J genes are TRBV7-9 and TRBJ2-5; TRBD2 matches at 10 bases. The V gene end was trimmed by 1 base and the J gene end by 6 bases; junction bases not matched to a gene: 11. The V gene's germline CDR1 is SEHNR and CDR2 FQNEAQ (reference sequence). This CDR3 has 17 residues.

V is TRBV7-2 and J is TRBJ1-1, with a tentative D call TRBD1 (5 bases). This CDR3 spans 15 amino acids. Germline V gives CDR1 SGHTA, CDR2 FQGNSA. Deletions cut 1 base from V and 1 base from J, with 10 bases between. This CDR3 reads CASSLGAGSNTEAFF. The CDR3 DNA reads as TGTGCCAGCAGCTTAGGGGCAGGGTCGAACACTGAAGCTTTCTTT.

The V and J genes are TRBV20-1 and TRBJ1-1; D remains unclear. V lost 0 bases and J lost 1, with 3 bases in between. The CDR3 consists of 12 residues. The germline V gene has CDR1 DFQATT and CDR2 SNEGSKA (reference sequence). CDR3 DNA sequence: TGCAGTGCTAGAGAAGGGAACACTGAAGCTTTCTTT. The encoded protein is CSAREGNTEAFF.

This chain uses TRBV15 with TRBJ2-7; D could derive from TRBD1 or TRBD2 (5 bases each). The CDR3 loop spans 16 amino acids. The germline V gene encodes CDR1 LNHNV and CDR2 YYDKDF (reference sequence). The V end lost 0 bases, the J end lost 1 base, and 13 bases lay between the germline ends. The CDR3 coding sequence is TGTGCCACCAGCAGAGATCGTATGGGGGAGTCCTACGAGCAGTACTTC. As protein: CATSRDRMGESYEQYF.

The V and J genes are TRBV6-1 and TRBJ1-2; D unclear. The CDR3 runs to 11 residues. Germline values: CDR1 MNHNS, CDR2 SASEGT. V was clipped by 3 bases and J by 7 bases, with 6 bases between them. CDR3 amino acids: CASSDRAGYTF. As DNA, the CDR3 is TGTGCCAGCAGTGACCGGGCTGGCTACACCTTC.

The chain is built from TRBV7-2 and TRBJ1-6, with D possibly TRBD1 on 5 matching bases. The CDR3 is 14 amino acids. The germline CDR1 and CDR2 sequences are SGHTA and FQGNSA. Trimming shortened V by 3 bases and J by 7 bases, and 10 bases separated the two germline ends. CDR3 loop: CASSLRGRNSPLHF. The CDR3 DNA is TGTGCCAGCAGCTTGAGGGGTCGGAATTCACCCCTCCACTTT.

The chain carries TRBV24-1 and TRBJ2-7; D is perhaps TRBD1 or TRBD2 (6 bases each). The germline V and J ends were trimmed by 6 bases and 9 bases, with 17 bases remaining between them. The length of the CDR3 is 13 residues. Germline-derived CDR1 and CDR2 are KGHDR and SFDVKD. The chain's CDR3 is CATSSPGAPRQYF. The CDR3 DNA sequence: TGTGCCACCAGTTCTCCGGGGGCTCCCCGGCAGTACTTC.

The gene calls are TRBV15 and TRBJ1-5, with D unresolved. This CDR3 is built from 16 residues. Germline CDR1 is LNHNV and CDR2 is YYDKDF (reference sequence). V shed 6 bases and J shed 6 bases, with 21 bases lying between them. The CDR3 sequence is CATSRLGRAKSQPQHF. The CDR3 nucleotides are TGTGCCACCAGTAGACTCGGGCGGGCCAAGAGTCAGCCCCAGCATTTT.

This clonotype is large within its sample. The chain joins TRBV15 to TRBJ1-1; a possible D gene is TRBD1 (6 bases). Trimming took 1 base from V and 4 from J, leaving 13 bases between them. The CDR3 runs to 15 residues. Germline CDR1 is LNHNV and CDR2 is YYDKDF (reference sequence). CDR3 region: CATSRGERGGTEAFF. CDR3 sequence (DNA): TGTGCCACCAGCAGAGGCGAAAGGGGGGGCACTGAAGCTTTCTTT.

V and J are TRBV7-2 and TRBJ1-5, with TRBD1 as a possible D gene (5 bases). Deletions cut 1 base from V and 3 bases from J, with 7 bases between. This CDR3 is built from 14 residues. Germline V lookup: CDR1 SGHTA, CDR2 FQGNSA. The CDR3 is CASSLGDPNQPQHF. The CDR3 region has the DNA TGTGCCAGCAGCTTAGGGGACCCCAATCAGCCCCAGCATTTT.

The chain is built from TRBV7-2 and TRBJ1-1; 7 bases map to TRBD1. Trimming cost V 0 bases and J 0 bases; bases outside gene matches: 1. The germline V gene has CDR1 SGHTA and CDR2 FQGNSA. The CDR3 contains 15 residues. CDR3 sequence: CASSLAGTVNTEAFF. DNA of the CDR3: TGTGCCAGCAGCTTAGCTGGGACAGTGAACACTGAAGCTTTCTTT.